The TCR beta chain under discussion was sequenced for a study of cytomegalovirus exposure and HLA in healthy donors (dated by TCRdb to about 2017). For the wider study: The 666 repertoires of the first cohort and the 120 validation repertoires were produced on the same platform, according to a later analysis. The study was designed to test whether signatures of past pathogen exposure could be identified by cataloging public T cell receptors. A separate validation cohort of roughly 130 different subjects was used in addition to the roughly 620-subject first cohort. The study combined high-throughput TCR immunosequencing, statistical association of individual TCRs with disease status, and machine learning to predict cytomegalovirus infection status. Overall results and qualifications from the work: The authors suggested that the approach could potentially be generalized to other disease states and immunological phenotypes. Subsequent analysis determined that TCRs grouped into clusters in the first cohort also showed a tendency toward co-occurrence across the 130 or so validation repertoires, and approximately 94% of cluster scores exceeded 0. All 120 or so repertoires were used to score co-occurrence in the validation cohort in a later analysis, because that analysis had no HLA typing for the cohort. In vitro tests confirmed that three of the cytomegalovirus-associated TCR beta chains recognize cytomegalovirus antigens. In the study, some 160 TCR beta chains were listed as associated with cytomegalovirus. Across donors, most TCR sequences were observed very rarely, whereas some public TCRs were present in many individuals. Cytomegalovirus status was reported to be diagnosed by the classifier with high specificity and sensitivity in both the original and validation cohorts.

The junction shows trimming of 4 bases on V and 6 bases on J, plus 15 bases between the germline ends. Sequences GTSNPN (CDR1) and SVGIG (CDR2) are obtained from the germline V gene (reference sequence). The CDR3 contains 13 residues, cysteine and phenylalanine counted. Here the CDR3 DNA is all that survives: 39 bases in frame from base 1. Of note for this clone: No cognate antigen has been identified for it. Base-call qualities are not available, and no considerably larger clone is one nucleotide away.

Libraries were built with the immunoSEQ multiplex PCR assay. As for the authors' bioinformatics: A statistical classification framework was built for diagnosing cytomegalovirus status from the catalog of TCR beta chain sequences. TCRdb took over this immuneACCESS table, retaining in-frame rearrangements with V and J assigned. Such tables are incomplete; in checked studies, under half of the missing clones stem from an unresolved V gene, and the remainder is unexplained. V, J and clone size derive from that table, while D and trimming were established from the DNA sequence. This sample lists about 240,000 clones; more than 75% were detected once. The top ten hold 2.5% to 3% of the sample. The donors belonged to the validation cohort of over a hundred subjects, which was separate from the approximately 700-subject first cohort.

The sample taken for sequencing was PBMCs. The clonotype was recovered from a man aged 18 to 30 in good health and CMV-seronegative. This chain is built from TRBV30 and TRBJ1-2; perhaps TRBD1 is the D gene, with 5 bases matching. CDR3 sequence: CAWKGKTVNGYTF. The DNA sequence is TGTGCCTGGAAGGGGAAGACAGTAAATGGCTACACCTTC. Reference TRBV30 and TRBJ1-2 genes cover what lies past the CDR3, so the full variable domain is SQTIHQWPATLVQPVGSPLSLECTVEGTSNPNLYWYRQAAGRGLQLLFYSVGIGQISSEVPQNLSASRPQDRQFILSSKKLLLSDSGFYLCAWKGKTVNGYTFGSGTRLTVV.